This T cell receptor (beta chain) was found in a study of T cell responses to AZD1222 COVID-19 vaccine. Across the whole study: Pooled together were second doses at about 4 or about 12 weeks.

The data were produced by immunoSEQ multiplex PCR, yet TCRdb's version contains in-frame clones alone and is incomplete. The sample has about 160,000 clones; 94% are singletons. Study-wide results and limits: Unmutated variant regions are reportedly targeted by nearly half of spike-specific TCRs. Repertoires were obtained only post-peak T cell response. Most donors were white British, females outnumbered males, and clonal diversity was possibly underestimated.

Germline V gene lookup returns CDR1 MNHEY and CDR2 SMNVEV (reference sequence). The CDR3 has 17 residues. Losses at the gene ends were 5 bases for V and 4 bases for J; bases not matched to a gene: 12. To note about this clone: Antigen unknown.

The TCR was taken from an adult in good health. This sample comprised peripheral blood, obtained on day 0 of AZD1222 vaccination. The rearrangement uses TRBV27 and TRBJ2-2; 8 bases fit TRBD2. CDR3 sequence reads: CASSPGWGTSGTGELFF. For the CDR3, the DNA is TGTGCCAGCAGTCCGGGATGGGGGACTAGTGGCACCGGGGAGCTGTTTTTT.